This TCR beta chain emerged from a study of cytomegalovirus exposure and HLA in healthy donors (dated by TCRdb to about 2017). Concerning the study at large: An earlier analysis of 587 of the donors reported about 260 Gb of sequence data and 90 million to 120 million unique TCR beta sequences obtained from about 170 million T cells. Among about 410 genotyped donors of the cohort, an average of around 250,000 unique TCR beta nucleotide sequences was sequenced per donor, of which 15% to 20% were non-productive. High-throughput TCR immunosequencing, statistical association of individual TCRs with disease status, and machine learning were combined to predict cytomegalovirus infection status. An early release covering roughly 640 HLA-typed donors comprised approximately 290 gigabases of sequencing data and 85 million or so unique TCR sequences. All discovery cohort repertoires had been generated on a single sequencing platform. Class I and class II HLA loci were covered by the typing at four-digit resolution. Among the roughly 380 genotyped donors, roughly 80% belonged to the genetic ancestry cluster associated with self-reported Caucasian donors. The study profiled the T cell repertoires of more than 500 subjects by immunosequencing and related them to cytomegalovirus serostatus. The number of donors typed differed by locus, with roughly 620-630 for A, B, C, DRB1 and DQB1, 522 for DQA1, under 610 for DPA1, and some 450 for DPB1. Donor age, sex, ethnicity and CMV serostatus were collected together with the repertoire data. A handful of DR-DQ haplotypes were handled as single units for association and clustering because linkage in the cohort was strong. An earlier analysis of around 580 of the donors used high-throughput TCR beta sequencing to judge whether each TCR beta V gene segment behaved as functional or pseudogenic. In a later genetic analysis, genome-wide SNP genotypes for about 65% of the roughly 700 donors were used, and that subset was treated as a discovery cohort. In the later analysis, no new phenotypic data were used to find candidate immune exposures; instead, reliance was placed on TCR beta sequences and their occurrence across donors. A later analysis re-examined previously published TCR beta repertoires from 600 to 700 donors and added high-resolution HLA genotyping to investigate patterns of TCR occurrence. The study was designed to test whether signatures of past pathogen exposure could be identified by cataloging public T cell receptors. A separate validation cohort of 100 to 150 different subjects was used in addition to the roughly 620-subject first cohort.

This clone was counted only a few times. The antigen it recognizes is unknown. Within one base of it there is no much larger clone, and no base qualities were kept. What the work shows at the level of the full study, not this receptor alone: A cluster of highly shared sequence variants was judged likely to represent a technical artifact of the sequencing pipeline. Roughly uniform sequencing depth across donors was assumed in presence/absence analyses, although this assumption may not hold. Specific HLA alleles were associated with more than 15,000 TCR beta sequences at a false discovery rate of 0.05 in a later analysis. Most TCR sequences were observed very rarely across donors, whereas some public TCRs were present in many individuals. In a later analysis, most CMV-associated TCR beta chains were found to appear HLA-restricted, with HLA associations seemingly driven largely by CMV exposure. A later analysis reported that several top co-occurrence clusters appeared linked to parvovirus B19, influenza, CMV and Epstein-Barr virus. The 87-base-pair reads could not distinguish some IMGT-functional V segments, including TRBV6-2 and TRBV6-3, so those segments were excluded. A further reported finding was that TCR beta sequences accurately predicted the HLA-A and HLA-B alleles for most subjects in the first cohort. When HLA alleles, especially DR and DQ, strongly co-occurred, TCR associations were difficult to assign to individual alleles. Only TCR beta chains were sequenced in this cohort, and the absence of alpha or paired-chain data limited detectable features. Because counts were too low, 15 or so rarely observed V segments, including chromosome 9 orphons, were excluded from the earlier analysis of 587 of the donors. Cytomegalovirus status was reported to be diagnosed by the classifier with high specificity and sensitivity in both the original and validation cohorts. According to the authors, the approach could potentially be generalized to other disease states and immunological phenotypes. According to a later genetic analysis, donors in an Asian-associated ancestry cluster had fewer N-insertions in productive TCRs than the approximately 700-donor mean. Broadly in line with IMGT annotations, most TCR beta V segments showed up in productive rearrangements about 87% or about 30% of the time in an earlier analysis of around 600 of the donors. Because HLA typing was unavailable for some donors at each locus, only the typed subset was used in association tests. In a later analysis, HLA-associated TCR beta chains were found to be more clonally expanded and to have lower generation probabilities than equally common non-associated chains. In vitro tests confirmed that a few of the cytomegalovirus-associated TCR beta chains recognize cytomegalovirus antigens. Correlated functional status among segregating V segments might reflect linkage disequilibrium, but an unknown experimental factor could not be ruled out. In the study, 150 to 200 TCR beta chains were listed as associated with cytomegalovirus. For the cohort, immune exposure information was limited to CMV serostatus. In a later analysis, the rate of TCR association differed among HLA loci, with DRB1 alleles having the most associated TCRs and HLA-C alleles having the fewest. An association between a missense DCLRE1C variant and V-gene and J-gene trimming of TCR beta chains was found in a later genetic analysis and replicated in an independent cohort.

Taken from the germline V gene, the CDR1 and CDR2 loops are SGHAT and FQNNGV. The CDR3 contains 15 residues, cysteine and phenylalanine counted. The only DNA kept is the CDR3, 45 bases in frame from the first base. V is trimmed back by 1 base and J by 8 bases, and the junction contains 2 bases that no gene match accounts for. Library preparation used the immunoSEQ multiplex PCR assay. A mixture of 60 forward primers for TCR Vbeta segments and 13 reverse primers for TCR Jbeta segments was used in the multiplex PCR. Amplification of the CDR3 region of rearranged TCR beta genes was performed with a multiplex PCR assay on genomic DNA. Amplified TCR beta libraries were sequenced as 87-base-pair reads on the Illumina HiSeq System. As for the original processing: A later analysis tallied roughly 76 million unique TCR beta chains across the 650 to 750 repertoires, and 10 million to 11 million of those chains were shared by two or more donors. Raw reads were error-corrected and collapsed into unique sequences with a nearest-neighbor algorithm that merged closely related sequences to remove PCR and sequencing errors. To assign V, D and J gene segments, CDR3 sequences were aligned to IMGT reference sequences. Each retained sequence needed at least a six-nucleotide match to both a V gene segment and a J gene segment. Rearrangements were called productive when the CDR3 lacked stop codons and stayed in frame with V and J; all others were non-productive. CDR3 was defined by IMGT convention, running from the second conserved V-encoded cysteine to the conserved J-encoded phenylalanine. The earlier analysis of around 640 of the donors excluded sequences that lacked an unambiguous match to a single V gene segment. An earlier analysis of a few hundred of the donors called V segments functional above 56.7% productive rearrangements and segregating when the between-donor standard deviation exceeded 5%. A statistical classification framework was built to diagnose cytomegalovirus status from the catalog of TCR beta chain sequences. A later analysis assigned V and J genes by comparing TCR nucleotide sequences with IMGT/GENE-DB human TR gene sequences. A later analysis assigned CDR3 sequences and most-parsimonious VDJ recombination scenarios with the TCRdist pipeline. A later analysis defined each TCR beta chain by its CDR3 amino acid sequence plus V-gene family, and excluded reads lacking a unique V-gene family. As a way to deal with suspected cross-contamination and a sequencing artifact, a later analysis dropped more than 500 nucleotide sequences that were highly shared and had low generation probability. In a later analysis, a clonal expansion index for each public chain was calculated from normalized within-repertoire ranks of inferred template counts. In a later analysis, generation probabilities were computed using a VDJ recombination model fitted to out-of-frame rearrangements, and the results were checked against IGoR. Hypergeometric tests were used in a later analysis to score TCR-TCR, TCR-HLA and TCR-CMV co-occurrence, with a repertoire-size bias correction applied to the TCR pairs. To estimate false discovery rates, a later analysis permuted the HLA or CMV assignments 20 times. A later analysis grouped co-occurring TCRs with DBSCAN, adding TCRdist sequence similarity when clustering within HLA-allele-positive subsets. Co-occurrence clustering excluded repertoires with fewer than 30,000 or more than 120,000 public chains, plus five with anomalous nucleotide sharing. Entries here come from immuneACCESS through TCRdb and include only in-frame sequences with V and J called. Some clones fail to appear in such tables; in the studies checked, an unresolved V gene covers under half of the shortfall, and the cause of the remainder is unknown. Clone size and the V and J calls come from that table; the DNA yielded D and trimming. This sample has 200,000 to 250,000 clones in its table, and 65% to 75% of those were observed once. Less than 2% of the sample rests with the top ten.

The cohort was made up of about 670 healthy bone marrow donors. Cohort members were all nominally healthy when sampled, although unrecorded immune exposures were likely present. The donor was CMV seronegative and belonged to the group of around 400 seronegative cohort members. A peripheral blood sample was provided by each donor, and peripheral blood mononuclear cells were used for TCR beta sequencing. The Qiagen DNeasy Blood Extraction Kit was used to extract genomic DNA from the blood cell samples. The TCR comes from a young woman in good health and CMV-seronegative. Sequences were obtained from PBMCs. Recombination linked TRBV11-2 to TRBJ2-1; TRBD2 aligns with 13 central bases. For the CDR3, the sequence is CASSLGTSGSHEQFF. The nucleotide sequence reads as follows: TGTGCCAGCAGCTTAGGGACTAGCGGGAGCCATGAGCAGTTCTTC.